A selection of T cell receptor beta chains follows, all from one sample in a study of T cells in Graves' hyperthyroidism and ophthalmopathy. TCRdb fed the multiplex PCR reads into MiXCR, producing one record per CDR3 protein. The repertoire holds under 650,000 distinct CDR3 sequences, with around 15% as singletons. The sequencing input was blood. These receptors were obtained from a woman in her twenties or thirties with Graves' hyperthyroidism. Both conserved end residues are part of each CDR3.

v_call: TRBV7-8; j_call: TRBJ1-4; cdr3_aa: CASSSSGTTNEKLFF
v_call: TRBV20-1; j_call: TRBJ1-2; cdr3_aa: CSARDQTTILYGYTF
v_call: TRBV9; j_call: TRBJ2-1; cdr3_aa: CASSVGGRTNEQFF
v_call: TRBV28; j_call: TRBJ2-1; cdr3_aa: CASTMTNYNEQFF
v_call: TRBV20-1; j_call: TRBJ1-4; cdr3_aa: CSAPLVDQTSRLGLFF
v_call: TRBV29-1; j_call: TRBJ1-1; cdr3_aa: CSVLQGADTEAFF
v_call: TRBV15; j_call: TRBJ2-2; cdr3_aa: CATSRNRGTNTGELFF
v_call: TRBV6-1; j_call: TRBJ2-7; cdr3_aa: CASSEGLPGGPYEQYF
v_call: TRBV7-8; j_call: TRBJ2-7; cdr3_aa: CASSSRANDEQYF
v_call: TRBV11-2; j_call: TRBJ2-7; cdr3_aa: CASSPPLAGGPYEQYF
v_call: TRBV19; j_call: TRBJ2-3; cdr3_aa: CASSIGGTDTQYF
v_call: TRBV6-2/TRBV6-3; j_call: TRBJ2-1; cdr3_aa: CASSFQSAGEVEQFF
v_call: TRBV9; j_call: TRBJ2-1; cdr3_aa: CASSEGTSGSGEQFF
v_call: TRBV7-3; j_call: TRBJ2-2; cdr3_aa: CASSLGSTTGELFF
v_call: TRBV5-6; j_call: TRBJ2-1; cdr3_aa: CASSLDSGSNYSEQFF
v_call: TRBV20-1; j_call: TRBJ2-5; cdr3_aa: CSASRDQETQYF